This T cell receptor beta chain derives from a study of control samples from healthy donors and cancer patients. The CDR3 runs to 15 residues. The germline gives CDR1 MNHEY, CDR2 SVGAGI. V gave up 5 bases and J gave up 8 bases; unmatched junction bases: 13. Using immunoSEQ multiplex PCR, the repertoire was profiled, and TCRdb retains in-frame clones only, with some absent. This sample has about 150,000 clones, with 80% to 95% found just once. The sequence derives from a woman aged 40-49 years in good health. The rearrangement uses TRBV6-5 and TRBJ1-2; TRBD1 matches 8 bases. The source material was blood. CDR3 DNA: TGTGCCAGCAGTCGGCAGGACAGGGCCATGGGCGGCTACACCTTC. Translating gives CASSRQDRAMGGYTF.